The clone carrying this T cell receptor beta chain was counted once. Described treatment: 15 to 20 received Ad26.COV2.S at low or high dose, single or two shots; 5 received placebo; per-sample allocation not given. Specimen acquisition occurred on day 63 following the initial vaccine or placebo injection. Produced via immunoSEQ multiplex PCR; TCRdb's table is partial and in-frame only. In the table there are around 340,000 clones, around 89% of which are singletons. This sample was taken from a study of Ad26.COV2.S vaccination and SARS-CoV-2 variants. Germline CDR1 and CDR2: MNHEY and SVGAGI. The J segment lost 4 bases and the V segment lost 8 bases, leaving 6 bases of the junction unmatched. CDR3 length: 13 residues.

This clonotype originated in a person aged 18 to 59 who received the Ad26.COV2.S COVID-19 vaccine or a placebo. This sequence joins TRBV6-5 and TRBJ1-1; 8 bases are shared with TRBD1. The sample in question was peripheral blood, obtained in a trial of Ad26.COV2.S vaccine versus placebo. The CDR3 loop reads CASGQGRFTEAFF. The CDR3 DNA is TGTGCCAGCGGACAGGGTCGGTTCACTGAAGCTTTCTTT.